Listed below are T cell receptor beta chains from one sample, sequenced in a study of T cell repertoires in cytomegalovirus infection. In TCRdb, the reads were re-called with MiXCR into one record per CDR3 protein. The sample shows more than 200,000 distinct CDR3 sequences, approximately 8.3% of them seen only once. Material for sequencing was PBMCs. The origin of the receptors is a human donor in good health (CMV status not recorded). Some clones in this sample may be carry-over from other donors' samples. CDR3s include the opening cysteine and the closing phenylalanine or tryptophan. The D gene is left open where the match is weak. Clone size, where shown, is once, few, many, or a class for clones that have expanded.

size: many
D: TRBD2
V: TRBV20-1
J: TRBJ2-5
CDR3: CSASSSGRAAETQYF
DNA: TGCAGTGCTAGCTCTAGCGGGAGGGCCGCAGAGACCCAGTACTTC

size: many
D: NA
V: TRBV7-2
J: TRBJ2-5
CDR3: CASSLILYPDRPGQETQYF
DNA: TGTGCCAGCAGCTTAATCCTCTACCCTGACAGACCTGGCCAAGAGACCCAGTACTTC

size: NA
D: NA
V: TRBV4-1
J: TRBJ1-1
CDR3: CASSQADRVGEAFF
DNA: TGCGCCAGCAGCCAAGCTGATCGGGTGGGTGAAGCTTTCTTT

size: many
D: NA
V: TRBV7-2
J: TRBJ2-5
CDR3: CASSRSRSETQYF
DNA: TGTGCCAGCAGCCGATCACGATCGGAGACCCAGTACTTC

size: many
D: TRBD1
V: TRBV12-3/TRBV12-4
J: TRBJ1-6
CDR3: CASSSRDSTNSPLHF
DNA: TGTGCCAGCAGTTCCCGGGACAGCACGAATTCACCCCTCCACTTT

size: many
D: NA
V: TRBV12-3/TRBV12-4
J: TRBJ1-5
CDR3: CASRLFGASGGGSNQPQHF
DNA: TGTGCCAGCAGACTATTTGGGGCGTCGGGAGGAGGTAGCAATCAGCCCCAGCATTTT

size: many
D: TRBD1
V: TRBV7-3
J: TRBJ2-1
CDR3: CASSLSGGSYNEQFF
DNA: TGTGCCAGCAGCTTATCAGGGGGTTCCTACAATGAGCAGTTCTTC

size: many
D: NA
V: TRBV29-1
J: TRBJ2-2
CDR3: CSVEGTGTIGELFF
DNA: TGCAGCGTTGAAGGGACAGGGACTATCGGGGAGCTGTTTTTT

size: NA
D: NA
V: TRBV29-1
J: TRBJ1-1
CDR3: CSARIQNTEAFF
DNA: TGCAGCGCCAGGATACAGAACACTGAAGCTTTCTTT

size: many
D: NA
V: TRBV7-2
J: TRBJ2-2
CDR3: CASSTRLVSGNGELFF
DNA: TGTGCCAGCAGCACCCGACTGGTGTCGGGGAACGGGGAGCTGTTTTTT

size: many
D: NA
V: TRBV7-2
J: TRBJ2-1
CDR3: CASSNGGGGDEQFF
DNA: TGTGCCAGCAGCAACGGGGGAGGGGGCGATGAGCAGTTCTTC

size: NA
D: NA
V: TRBV20-1
J: TRBJ1-3
CDR3: CSALGPSRGNTIYF
DNA: TGCAGTGCCCTGGGGCCCTCGCGCGGAAACACCATATATTTT

size: many
D: NA
V: TRBV7-8
J: TRBJ2-3
CDR3: CASSPNRGKTDTQYF
DNA: TGTGCCAGCAGCCCCAATAGGGGCAAAACAGATACGCAGTATTTT